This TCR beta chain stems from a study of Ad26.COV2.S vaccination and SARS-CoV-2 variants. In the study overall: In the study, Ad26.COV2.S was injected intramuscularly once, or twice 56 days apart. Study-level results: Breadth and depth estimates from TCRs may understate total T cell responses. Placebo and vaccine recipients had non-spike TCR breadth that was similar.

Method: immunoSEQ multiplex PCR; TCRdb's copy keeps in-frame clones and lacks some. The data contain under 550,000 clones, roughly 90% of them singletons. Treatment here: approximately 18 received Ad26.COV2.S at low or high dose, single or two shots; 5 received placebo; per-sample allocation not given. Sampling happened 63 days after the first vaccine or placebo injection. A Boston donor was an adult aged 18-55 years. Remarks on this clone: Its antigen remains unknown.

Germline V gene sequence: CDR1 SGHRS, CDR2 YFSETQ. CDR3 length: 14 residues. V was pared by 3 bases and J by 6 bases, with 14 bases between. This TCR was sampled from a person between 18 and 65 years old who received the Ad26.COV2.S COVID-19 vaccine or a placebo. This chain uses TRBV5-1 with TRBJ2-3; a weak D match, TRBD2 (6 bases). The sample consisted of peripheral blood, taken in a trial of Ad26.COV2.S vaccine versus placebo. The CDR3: CASSSPGDWDTQYF. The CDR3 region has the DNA TGCGCCAGCAGCTCGCCGGGAGACTGGGATACGCAGTATTTT.